This TCR beta chain came from a study of blood T cells in healthy people across ages. Overall study findings and caveats: Total diversity from one million sequenced T cells was likely underestimated. CMV status of donors was not determined, possibly confounding expanded clonotype changes.

Alongside a J-beta primer mix, a sample-barcoded 5' primer served in a second PCR lasting about 7 to 11 cycles. The authors tagged each cDNA molecule using a template-switch adaptor with 12 random nucleotides. TCRdb processed the 5' RACE reads anew with MiXCR; each CDR3 protein has one entry. Seen here are about 500,000 distinct CDR3 sequences, around 24% observed once, and the top ten hold just under 9%. Trimming took 8 bases from V and 1 from J; bases not matched to a gene: 5. The CDR3 extends over 14 amino acids. Germline V gives CDR1 ENHRY, CDR2 SYGVKD. This clonotype was detected a few times. Its cognate antigen is unknown. These data were also filed under a second study, of T cells of mothers and their children. In that study: Nobody spotted any persistent microchimeric T cell clones.

The chain uses TRBV10-3 and TRBJ2-3; 8 bases map to TRBD2. The sequenced material came from blood. This TCR derives from a boy aged 5-17 years in good health. The CDR3 nucleotides read TGTGCCATCGAGAGCGGGGGCGGCACAGATACGCAGTATTTT. Translation gives CAIESGGGTDTQYF.